The rows below give T cell receptor beta chains drawn from one sample of a study of patients and donors after allogeneic stem cell transplantation. From the RT-PCR reads, TCRdb called clonotypes with MiXCR, one entry per CDR3 protein. The sample has some 880,000 distinct CDR3 sequences; over 15% are singletons. The sample comprised blood, either unsorted or a sorted T cell fraction (not recorded which). These receptors came from a human donor who was either an allogeneic HSCT recipient or a stem cell or donor lymphocyte infusion donor (not recorded which). It is not recorded whose cells these are; they may come from a transplant donor. CDR3s include the opening cysteine and the closing phenylalanine or tryptophan. The order of the fields is clone size, V gene, J gene, CDR3 protein. Clone size is given for some rows only: seen once, a few or many times, or a class if the clone is expanded.

few	TRBV7-9	TRBJ2-3	CASSLAKAVRADTQYF
NA	TRBV7-2	TRBJ1-2	CASSFGTGENYGYTF
NA	TRBV12-3/TRBV12-4	TRBJ2-7	CASSSPGRAHEQYF
few	TRBV5-1	TRBJ2-5	CASSPSGDLETQYF
few	TRBV7-9	TRBJ2-5	CASSSHGLQETQYF
few	TRBV6-1	TRBJ1-1	CATKTGGAFF
NA	TRBV20-1	TRBJ2-3	CSASGLASTDTQYF
few	TRBV27	TRBJ2-7	CASSLSPFSSYEQYF
NA	TRBV16	TRBJ2-1	CASSHGDGFYNEQFF
few	TRBV12-3/TRBV12-4	TRBJ1-2	CASTLGQGNGYTF
NA	TRBV11-2	TRBJ2-1	CASSRRPEYNEQFF
few	TRBV27	TRBJ1-5	CASSAHRGPNQPQHF
NA	TRBV7-9	TRBJ2-7	CASSFTQDSYEQYF
NA	TRBV6-1	TRBJ2-3	CASSVQGISATQYF
few	TRBV27	TRBJ1-1	CASSSLTGENTEAFF
NA	TRBV5-1	TRBJ2-2	CASNRTGGTGELFF
many	TRBV12-3/TRBV12-4	TRBJ1-5	CASSLGQGWQPQHF
few	TRBV19	TRBJ2-5	CASISQRETQYF
few	TRBV29-1	TRBJ2-5	CSEGVVETQYF
NA	TRBV11-3	TRBJ2-1	CASSLGLAGARYNEQFF
few	TRBV7-9	TRBJ1-1	CASSFDPSSTEAFF
few	TRBV11-2	TRBJ1-2	CASSSPRGQPNYGYTF
NA	TRBV3-1	TRBJ2-7	CASSQGMGVDREQYF
NA	TRBV6-1	TRBJ1-5	CASIKHQPWDRGHQPQHF
few	TRBV5-6	TRBJ1-1	CASSLILSEAFF
few	TRBV29-1	TRBJ2-3	CSVDHRVGDTQYF
NA	TRBV12-3/TRBV12-4	TRBJ2-7	CASRSGINYEQYF
NA	TRBV19	TRBJ1-5	CASSIGGIYSNQPQHF
NA	TRBV12-3/TRBV12-4	TRBJ1-1	CASSLPRVTEAFF
few	TRBV4-2	TRBJ2-1	CASSQVHGEENEQFF
many	TRBV4-1	TRBJ1-2	CASSQDLTTNYGYTF
NA	TRBV5-1	TRBJ2-6	CASSLDGLSGANVLTF
few	TRBV20-1	TRBJ2-5	CSARAGAVYWETQYF
NA	TRBV29-1	TRBJ2-1	CSVELAGRSYNEQFF
NA	TRBV7-9	TRBJ2-7	CASSLISGTTYEQYF
few	TRBV7-9	TRBJ2-7	CASSYGQGSDHEQYF
few	TRBV29-1	TRBJ1-2	CSAELDRPRETGYGYTF
few	TRBV21-1	TRBJ2-3	CASIERATDTQYF